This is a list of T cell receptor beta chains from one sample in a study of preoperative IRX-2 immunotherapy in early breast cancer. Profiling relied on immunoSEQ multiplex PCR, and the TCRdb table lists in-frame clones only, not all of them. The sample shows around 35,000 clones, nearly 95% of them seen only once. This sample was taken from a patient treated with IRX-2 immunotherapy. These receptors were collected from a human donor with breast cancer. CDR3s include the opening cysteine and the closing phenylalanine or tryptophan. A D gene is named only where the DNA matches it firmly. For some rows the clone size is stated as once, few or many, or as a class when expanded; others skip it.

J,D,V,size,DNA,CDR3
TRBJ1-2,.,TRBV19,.,TGTGCCAGTACCGGAGGCGCGACTAGCTACACCTTC,CASTGGATSYTF
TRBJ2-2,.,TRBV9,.,TGTGCCAGCAGCGTAGGGTGGGGACTCCAGAACACCGGGGAGCTGTTTTTT,CASSVGWGLQNTGELFF
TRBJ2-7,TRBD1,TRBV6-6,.,TGTGCCAGCAGTTACTCGAGACAGGGGACACGGGGTGAGCAGTACTTC,CASSYSRQGTRGEQYF
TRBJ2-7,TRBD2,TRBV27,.,TGTGCCAGCAGTTTATCTCGCGGGGGGGCCTACGAGCAGTACTTC,CASSLSRGGAYEQYF
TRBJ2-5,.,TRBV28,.,TGTGCCAGCAGCCGTTTTCAGTTCCAAGAGACCCAGTACTTC,CASSRFQFQETQYF
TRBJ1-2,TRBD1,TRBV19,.,TGTGCCAGTAGTATAGGGGACCCGAGGACAGGGTCCGGCTACACCTTC,CASSIGDPRTGSGYTF
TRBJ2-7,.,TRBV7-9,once,TGTGCCAGCAGCTTAGTCCGTTACGAGCAGTACTTC,CASSLVRYEQYF
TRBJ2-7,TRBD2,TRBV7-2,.,TGTGCCAGCAGCGAACTAGCGTTTTCCTACGAGCAGTACTTC,CASSELAFSYEQYF
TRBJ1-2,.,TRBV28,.,TGTGCCAGCAGTTTGACCTATGGCTACACCTTC,CASSLTYGYTF
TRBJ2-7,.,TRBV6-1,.,TGTGCCAGCAGTGACAGGGGAGTGGACTCCTACGAGCAGTACTTC,CASSDRGVDSYEQYF
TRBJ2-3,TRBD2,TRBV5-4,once,TGTGCCAGCAGCGAGCGGGGGCGGGGCACAGATACGCAGTATTTT,CASSERGRGTDTQYF
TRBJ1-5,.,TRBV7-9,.,TGTGCCAGCAGCCCAGACGGTTGGAGGGGGAATCAGCCCCAGCATTTT,CASSPDGWRGNQPQHF
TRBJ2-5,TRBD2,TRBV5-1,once,TGCGCCAGCACAAAACTAGCGGGAGGGCCGGGGCAAGAGACCCAGTACTTC,CASTKLAGGPGQETQYF
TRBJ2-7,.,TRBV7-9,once,TGTGCCAGCAGCTTATGGGGACGGGGAGGCTACGAGCAGTACTTC,CASSLWGRGGYEQYF
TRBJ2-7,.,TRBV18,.,TGTGCCAGCTCACCCCCGTCACAGCACTACGAGCAGTACTTC,CASSPPSQHYEQYF
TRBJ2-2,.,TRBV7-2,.,TGTGCCAGCAGCCAAACAGTCGGGGAGCTGTTTTTT,CASSQTVGELFF
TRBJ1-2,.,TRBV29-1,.,TGCAGCGTTGCCAGGGCCCGGAACTATGGCTACACCTTC,CSVARARNYGYTF
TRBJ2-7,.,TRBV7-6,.,TGTGCCAGCAGCTTAGGAGGATCCGAGCAGTACTTC,CASSLGGSEQYF
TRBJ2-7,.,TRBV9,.,TGTGCCAGCAGCGTAACAGACAACTACGAGCAGTACTTC,CASSVTDNYEQYF
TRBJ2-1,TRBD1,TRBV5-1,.,TGCGCCAGCAGCGGGGGACAGGGGTCCTACAATGAGCAGTTCTTC,CASSGGQGSYNEQFF
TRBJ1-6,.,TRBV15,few,TGTGCCACCAGGGGGTTACAGGGAGCGGATTCACCCCTCCACTTT,CATRGLQGADSPLHF
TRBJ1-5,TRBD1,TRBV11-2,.,TGTGCCAGCAGCGAACAGGGGCACGGACAGCCCCAGCATTTT,CASSEQGHGQPQHF
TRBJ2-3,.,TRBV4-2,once,TGTGCCAGCAGCCAAGATGCTAGCATAGAAACAGATACGCAGTATTTT,CASSQDASIETDTQYF
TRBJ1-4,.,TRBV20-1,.,TGCAAAGAGGGGGGGCATGAAAAACTGTTTTTT,CKEGGHEKLFF
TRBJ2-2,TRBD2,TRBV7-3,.,TGTGCCAGCAGCTTAAAACTCTCACTAGCGGGGGGTCTAAACACCGGGGAGCTGTTTTTT,CASSLKLSLAGGLNTGELFF
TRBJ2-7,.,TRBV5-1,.,TGCGCCAGCAGCCCCTCCTCCTACGAGCAGTACTTC,CASSPSSYEQYF
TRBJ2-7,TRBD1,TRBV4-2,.,TGTGCCAGCAGTACCGGGACAGGGTCCTACGAGCAGTACTTC,CASSTGTGSYEQYF
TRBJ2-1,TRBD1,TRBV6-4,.,TGTGCCAGCAGTCAACAGGGGGCGAGGTCCTACAATGAGCAGTTCTTC,CASSQQGARSYNEQFF
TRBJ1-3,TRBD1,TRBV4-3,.,TGCGCCAGCAGCCAGACAGGGAGGAGCGACACCATATATTTT,CASSQTGRSDTIYF
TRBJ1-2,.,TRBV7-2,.,TGTGCCAGCAGCTTAGATCTGGGGCGAGCTAATGGCTACACCTTC,CASSLDLGRANGYTF
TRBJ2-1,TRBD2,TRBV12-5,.,TGTGCTAGTGGTTCCGGACAGATGTTCAGGCGGGGGGGCCGGGGGAATGAGCAGTTCTTC,CASGSGQMFRRGGRGNEQFF
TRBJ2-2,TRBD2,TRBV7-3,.,TGTGCCAGCAGCTCCCCCCGACTAGCGGGGGAGCTGTTTTTT,CASSSPRLAGELFF
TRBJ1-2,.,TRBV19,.,TGTGCCAGTAGTATAATTCGCGACCACTATGGCTACACCTTC,CASSIIRDHYGYTF
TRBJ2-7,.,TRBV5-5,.,TGTGCCAGCAGGTCCCAGCGGTCCTCCTACGAGCAGTACTTC,CASRSQRSSYEQYF
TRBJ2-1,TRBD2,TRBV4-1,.,TGCGCCAGCAGCCAAGGATGGACTAGCCATGAGCAGTTCTTC,CASSQGWTSHEQFF
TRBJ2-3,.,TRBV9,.,TGTGCCAGCAGCGTAGGTCTAGCGAGCCCACCAGATACGCAGTATTTT,CASSVGLASPPDTQYF
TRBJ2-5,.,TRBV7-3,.,TGTGCCAGCAGCCGTCAGTGGGGCGAAGAGACCCAGTACTTC,CASSRQWGEETQYF
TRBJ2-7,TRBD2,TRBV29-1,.,TGCAGCGTTGAAAACCTAGCGGGGCCCTACGAGCAGTACTTC,CSVENLAGPYEQYF
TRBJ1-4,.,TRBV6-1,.,TGTGCCAGCAGTGGATTGTTCTCCAGACACGGGAGTGAAAAACTGTTTTTT,CASSGLFSRHGSEKLFF
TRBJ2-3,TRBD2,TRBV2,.,TGTGCCAGCAGGAGACTAGCGGGATCGGTGAGGACAGATACGCAGTATTTT,CASRRLAGSVRTDTQYF
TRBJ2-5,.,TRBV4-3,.,TGCGCCAGCAGCCAAGACTCTCGGGACGGCCGTTGGGCCCAGTACTTC,CASSQDSRDGRWAQYF
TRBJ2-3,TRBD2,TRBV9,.,TGTGCCAGCAGCGTAAGGCCGGGACTAGAGTCCGCGCAGTATTTT,CASSVRPGLESAQYF
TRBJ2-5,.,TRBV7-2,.,TGTGCCAGCAGCCGTAAGAGGGGCGGAGAGACCCAGTACTTC,CASSRKRGGETQYF
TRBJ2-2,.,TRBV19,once,TGTGCCAGTAGTGTGGGACGGAACACCGGGGAGCTGTTTTTT,CASSVGRNTGELFF
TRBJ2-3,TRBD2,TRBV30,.,TGTGCCTGGAGAAATAGCGGGAGCACAGATACGCAGTATTTT,CAWRNSGSTDTQYF
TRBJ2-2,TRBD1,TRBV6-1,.,TGTGCCAGCATTGCCGGGACAGGGTACACCGGGGAGCTGTTTTTT,CASIAGTGYTGELFF
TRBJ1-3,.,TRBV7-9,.,TGTGCCAGCAGCTCAGCTAGGGAGGCAAACACCATATATTTT,CASSSAREANTIYF
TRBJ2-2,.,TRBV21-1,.,TGTGCCAGCAGGCGCGACGGGGAGCTGTTTTTT,CASRRDGELFF